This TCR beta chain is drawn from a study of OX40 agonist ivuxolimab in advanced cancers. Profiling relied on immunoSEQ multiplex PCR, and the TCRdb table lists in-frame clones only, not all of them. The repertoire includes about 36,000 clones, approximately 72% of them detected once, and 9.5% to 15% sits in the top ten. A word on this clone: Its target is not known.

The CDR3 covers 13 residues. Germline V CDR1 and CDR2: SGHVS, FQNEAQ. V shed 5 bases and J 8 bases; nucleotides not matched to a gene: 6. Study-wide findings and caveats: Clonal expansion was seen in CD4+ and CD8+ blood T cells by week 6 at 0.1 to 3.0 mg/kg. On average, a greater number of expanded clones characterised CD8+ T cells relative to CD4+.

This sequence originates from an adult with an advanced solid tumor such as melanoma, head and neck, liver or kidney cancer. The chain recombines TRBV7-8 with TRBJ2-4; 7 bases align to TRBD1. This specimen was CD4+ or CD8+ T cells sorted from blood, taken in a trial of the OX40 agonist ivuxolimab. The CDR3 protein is CASSPPDRDIQYF. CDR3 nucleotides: TGTGCCAGCAGCCCACCCGACAGGGACATTCAGTACTTC.